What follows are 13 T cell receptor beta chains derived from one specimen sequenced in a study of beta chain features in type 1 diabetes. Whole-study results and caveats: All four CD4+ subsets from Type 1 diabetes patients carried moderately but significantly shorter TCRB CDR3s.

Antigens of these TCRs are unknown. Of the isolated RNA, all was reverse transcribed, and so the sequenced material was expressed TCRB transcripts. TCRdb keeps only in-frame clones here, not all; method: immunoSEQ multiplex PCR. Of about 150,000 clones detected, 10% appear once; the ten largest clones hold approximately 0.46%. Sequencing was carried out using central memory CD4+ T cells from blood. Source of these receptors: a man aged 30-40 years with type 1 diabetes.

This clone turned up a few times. This chain's CDR3 is CASSHRLADINEQFF. In DNA, the CDR3 is TGTGCCAGCAGCCATCGACTAGCGGATATAAATGAGCAGTTCTTC. The chain uses TRBV4-2 and TRBJ2-1; TRBD2 matches 9 bases. This CDR3 region has 15 residues. Germline CDR1 is LGHNA and CDR2 is YNFKEQ. V gave up 3 bases and J gave up 7 bases; unmatched junction bases: 7.

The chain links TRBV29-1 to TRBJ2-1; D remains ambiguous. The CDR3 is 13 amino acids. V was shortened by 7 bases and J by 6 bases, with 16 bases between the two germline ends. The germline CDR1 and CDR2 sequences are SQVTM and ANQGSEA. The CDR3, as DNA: TGCAGCGCAGGAAGCAGTGACATCAATGAGCAGTTCTTC. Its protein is CSAGSSDINEQFF.

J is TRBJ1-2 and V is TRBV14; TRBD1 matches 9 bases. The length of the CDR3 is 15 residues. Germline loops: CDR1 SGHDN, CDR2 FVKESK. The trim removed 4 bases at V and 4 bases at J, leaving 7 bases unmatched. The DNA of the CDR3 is TGTGCCAGCAGCCCCGGGACAGGGATGAGCTATGGCTACACCTTC. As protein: CASSPGTGMSYGYTF.

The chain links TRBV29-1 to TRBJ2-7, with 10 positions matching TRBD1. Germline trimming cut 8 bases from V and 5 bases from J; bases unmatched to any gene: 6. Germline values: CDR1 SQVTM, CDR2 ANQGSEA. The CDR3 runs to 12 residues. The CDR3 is CSIQGQGDEQYF. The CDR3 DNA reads TGCAGCATTCAAGGACAGGGGGACGAGCAGTACTTC.

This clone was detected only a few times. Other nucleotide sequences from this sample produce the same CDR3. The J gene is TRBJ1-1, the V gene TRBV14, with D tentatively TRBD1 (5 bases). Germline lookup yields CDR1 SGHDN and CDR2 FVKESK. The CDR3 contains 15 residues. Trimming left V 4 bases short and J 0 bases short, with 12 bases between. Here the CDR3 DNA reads TGTGCCAGCAGCCCTCGTGGGGCCCTGAACACTGAAGCTTTCTTT. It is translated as CASSPRGALNTEAFF.

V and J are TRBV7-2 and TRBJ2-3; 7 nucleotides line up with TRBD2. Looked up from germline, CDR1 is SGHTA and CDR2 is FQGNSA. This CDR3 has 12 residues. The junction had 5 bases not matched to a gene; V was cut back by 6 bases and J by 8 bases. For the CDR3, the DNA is TGTGCCAGCAGGATAGCGGGTGCTACGCAGTATTTT. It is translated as CASRIAGATQYF.

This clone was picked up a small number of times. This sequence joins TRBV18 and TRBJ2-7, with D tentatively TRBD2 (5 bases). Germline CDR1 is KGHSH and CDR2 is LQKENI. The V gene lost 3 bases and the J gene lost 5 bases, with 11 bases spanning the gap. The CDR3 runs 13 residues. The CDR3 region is CASSPQTEDEQYF. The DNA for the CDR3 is TGTGCCAGCTCACCCCAAACGGAGGACGAGCAGTACTTC.

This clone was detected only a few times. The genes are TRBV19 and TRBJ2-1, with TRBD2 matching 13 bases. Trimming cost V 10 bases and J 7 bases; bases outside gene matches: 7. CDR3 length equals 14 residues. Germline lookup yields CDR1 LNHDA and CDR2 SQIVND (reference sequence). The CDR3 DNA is TGTGCCACAAAGGGGACTAGCGGGAAGAATGAGCAGTTCTTC. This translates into CATKGTSGKNEQFF.

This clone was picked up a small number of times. As DNA, the CDR3 is TGCGCCAGCAGCCCACAAGCGGGGGGGTCCAATCAGCCCCAGCATTTT. Its protein is CASSPQAGGSNQPQHF. The V call is TRBV5-1, the J call TRBJ1-5; D might be TRBD1 (5 bases). The CDR3 spans 16 residues. Germline V gene data show CDR1 as SGHRS and CDR2 as YFSETQ. V lost 4 bases, J lost 3 bases, and 17 bases lay in between.

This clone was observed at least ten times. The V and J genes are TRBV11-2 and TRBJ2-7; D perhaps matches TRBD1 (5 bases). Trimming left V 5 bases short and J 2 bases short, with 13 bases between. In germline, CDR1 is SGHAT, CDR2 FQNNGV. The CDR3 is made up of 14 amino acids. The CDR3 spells CASSIQGTTYEQYF. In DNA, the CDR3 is TGTGCCAGCAGCATCCAGGGAACCACCTACGAGCAGTACTTC.

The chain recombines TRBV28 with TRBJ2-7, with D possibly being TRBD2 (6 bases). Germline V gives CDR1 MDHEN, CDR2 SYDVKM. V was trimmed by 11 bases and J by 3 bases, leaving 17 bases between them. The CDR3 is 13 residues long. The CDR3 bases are TGTGCCCACGGCGGGGATACGGGCTACGAGCAGTACTTC. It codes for CAHGGDTGYEQYF.

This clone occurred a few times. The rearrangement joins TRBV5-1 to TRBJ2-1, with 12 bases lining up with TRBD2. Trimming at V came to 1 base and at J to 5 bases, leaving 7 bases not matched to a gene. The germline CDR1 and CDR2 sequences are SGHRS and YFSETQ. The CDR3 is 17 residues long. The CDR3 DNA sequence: TGCGCCAGCAGCTTGATGCTAGCGGGAGGGTACGACAATGAGCAGTTCTTC. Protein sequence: CASSLMLAGGYDNEQFF.

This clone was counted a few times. CDR3 bases: TGCGCCAGCAGCACGGGACTAGTGTATTCCGAGCAGTACTTC. It codes for CASSTGLVYSEQYF. The gene calls are TRBV5-1 and TRBJ2-7; the match to TRBD2 covers 8 bases. J was trimmed by 6 bases and V by 4 bases; bases with no gene match: 9. Germline-derived CDR1 and CDR2 are SGHRS and YFSETQ. CDR3 length: 14 residues. Based on the CDR3 plus reference TRBV5-1 and TRBJ2-7, the full variable domain is KAGVTQTPRYLIKTRGQQVTLSCSPISGHRSVSWYQQTPGQGLQFLFEYFSETQRNKGNFPGRFSGRQFSNSRSEMNVSTLELGDSALYLCASSTGLVYSEQYFGPGTRLTVT.